This T cell receptor (beta chain) was recovered during a study of blood T cell repertoires in COVID-19. Original handling: Counts of nucleated cells, estimated from reference gene primer amplification, were obtained. Profiling relied on immunoSEQ multiplex PCR, and the TCRdb table lists in-frame clones only, not all of them. V, J and clone size were drawn from that table, and D and trimming were deduced from the DNA. The table shows around 190,000 clones, with about 91% occurring only once. Allocation to cohorts depended on clinical history reported by the participants. This TCR derives from a man aged 18 to 30 with acute COVID-19. Sequencing was performed on PBMCs or T cells enriched from blood (not recorded which).

The CDR3 is CASSSGIQNSPLHF. CDR3 sequence (DNA): TGTGCCAGCAGCTCCGGGATCCAGAATTCACCCCTCCACTTT. The chain uses TRBV27 and TRBJ1-6, with unresolved D. This CDR3 contains 14 residues. From germline, CDR1 is MNHEY and CDR2 SMNVEV (reference sequence). Trimming cost V 6 bases and J 7 bases, with 13 bases left between them.